The 15 T cell receptor beta chains presented below share a single source sample, sequenced in a study of patients and donors after allogeneic stem cell transplantation. TCRdb analysed the RT-PCR reads with MiXCR anew, one entry per CDR3 protein. The sample has about a million distinct CDR3 sequences, roughly 18% seen once; the top ten hold 5.5% to 6.5%. The sequenced material came from blood, either unsorted or a sorted T cell fraction (not recorded which). Every receptor here comes from a human donor who was either an allogeneic HSCT recipient or a stem cell or donor lymphocyte infusion donor (not recorded which). It is not recorded whose cells these are; they may come from a transplant donor.

The chain carries TRBV29-1 and TRBJ1-2; D unclear. Deletions cut 3 bases from V and 8 bases from J, with 1 base between. This CDR3 has 8 amino acids. Germline lookup yields CDR1 SQVTM and CDR2 ANQGSEA. DNA of the CDR3: TGCAGCGTTGAGGGCTACACCTTC. Amino acids: CSVEGYTF.

This clonotype was detected only a few times. CDR3 in amino acids: CASSPQGGAFF. The CDR3 coding sequence is TGTGCCAGCAGCCCGCAGGGAGGAGCTTTCTTT. The chain uses TRBV7-2 and TRBJ1-1, with TRBD1 as a possible D gene (5 bases). The length of the CDR3 is 11 residues. Germline CDR1 is SGHTA and CDR2 is FQGNSA. Trimming left V 5 bases short and J 10 bases short, with 11 bases between. The complete variable domain, with remaining parts taken from reference TRBV7-2 and TRBJ1-1, reads GAGVSQSPSNKVTEKGKDVELRCDPISGHTALYWYRQSLGQGLEFLIYFQGNSAPDKSGLPSDRFSAERTGGSVSTLTIQRTQQEDSAVYLCASSPQGGAFFGQGTRLTVV.

This chain joins TRBV6-2 or TRBV6-3 and TRBJ2-2; 7 nucleotides align to TRBD1. CDR3 size: 15 residues. V dropped 5 bases and J dropped 4; count of bases not matched to a gene: 7. Germline V gene lookup returns CDR1 MNHEY and CDR2 SVGEGT. CDR3: CASSRDRAFTGELFF. CDR3 sequence (DNA): TGTGCCAGCAGTCGAGACAGGGCGTTCACCGGGGAGCTGTTTTTT.

V usage is TRBV20-1 and J usage is TRBJ2-7; D is possibly TRBD1 (7 bases). V lost 6 bases and J 3 bases, leaving 15 bases between the germline ends. Germline CDR1 DFQATT, CDR2 SNEGSKA (reference sequence). The CDR3 runs to 13 residues. In nucleotides, the CDR3 is TGCAGTGCCCAGGGGGGCGGGATCTACGAGCAGTACTTC. This sequence encodes CSAQGGGIYEQYF.

This clonotype was seen more than once but under ten times. The chain employs TRBV7-2 and TRBJ2-2; 8 bases fit TRBD1. Germline V gene lookup returns CDR1 SGHTA and CDR2 FQGNSA. The CDR3 has 15 amino acids. V shed 6 bases and J 7 bases; nucleotides not matched to a gene: 10. CDR3 DNA: TGTGCCAGCAGTTCTAGTCAGGGGGCTGTCGGGGAGCTGTTTTTT. This encodes CASSSSQGAVGELFF.

This chain connects TRBV12-3 or TRBV12-4 to TRBJ2-1, with TRBD2 matching 8 bases. V lost 5 bases, J lost 7 bases, and 13 bases stayed unmatched. The CDR3 is made up of 16 amino acids. The CDR3 DNA sequence: TGTGCCAGCAGTCCACGGTCCGGGGGGGCGGGGAATGAGCAGTTCTTC. Translated, it gives CASSPRSGGAGNEQFF.

The gene calls are TRBV4-1 and TRBJ1-6; perhaps TRBD1 as D (6 bases). CDR3 length: 15 residues. Trimming pared 0 bases from V and 4 bases from J, leaving 7 bases between. The V gene's germline CDR1 is MGHRA and CDR2 YSYEKL. In DNA, the CDR3 is TGCGCCAGCAGCCAAGATGGACAGTATAATTCACCCCTCCACTTT. Protein sequence: CASSQDGQYNSPLHF.

This sequence joins TRBV20-1 and TRBJ1-3; TRBD1 agrees at 7 bases. Losses at the gene ends were 3 bases for V and 0 bases for J; bases not matched to a gene: 5. This CDR3 has 15 residues. Germline CDR1 DFQATT, CDR2 SNEGSKA (reference sequence). CDR3 sequence: CSASDTGVSGNTIYF. The CDR3 bases are TGCAGTGCTAGCGATACAGGGGTCTCTGGAAACACCATATATTTT.

This clonotype was detected only a few times. The CDR3 coding sequence is TGTGCCACCAGTGATGGCCAGGGAGTCAATGAGCAGTTCTTC. This gives the protein CATSDGQGVNEQFF. The chain recombines TRBV24-1 with TRBJ2-1, with D perhaps TRBD1 or TRBD2 (5 bases each). V gave up 3 bases and J gave up 6 bases, with 11 bases separating them. Germline CDR1 and CDR2: KGHDR and SFDVKD. CDR3 size: 14 residues.

Written as DNA, the CDR3 is TGCGCCAGCAGCCAAGGGAGTGCGGGGACGGAGAATGAAAAACTGTTTTTT. Encoded protein: CASSQGSAGTENEKLFF. The chain recombines TRBV4-1 with TRBJ1-4; D perhaps matches TRBD1 (5 bases). Germline values: CDR1 MGHRA, CDR2 YSYEKL. This CDR3 has 17 residues. With 1 base removed from V and 5 bases from J, the gap between germline ends came to 17 bases.

The CDR3 region is CASSSGLAGVSYNEQFF. Written as DNA, the CDR3 is TGCGCCAGCAGCTCCGGACTAGCGGGGGTTTCCTACAATGAGCAGTTCTTC. The gene calls are TRBV5-1 and TRBJ2-1, with 13 bases fitting TRBD2. The germline gives CDR1 SGHRS, CDR2 YFSETQ. V was pared by 3 bases and J by 1 base, with 4 bases of the junction left unmatched. The length of the CDR3 is 17 residues.

CDR3 region: CASSLGRLMSGGNSNQPQHF. The CDR3, as DNA: TGTGCCAGCAGCTTAGGCCGTCTGATGTCAGGGGGGAATAGCAATCAGCCCCAGCATTTT. V is TRBV11-2 and J is TRBJ1-5; TRBD1 matches at 7 bases. The CDR3 runs 20 residues. Germline V gene lookup returns CDR1 SGHAT and CDR2 FQNNGV. Losses at the gene ends were 1 base for V and 0 bases for J; bases not matched to a gene: 15.

J is TRBJ2-3 and V is TRBV20-1; D not resolved. V lost 1 base, J lost 2 bases, and 7 bases lay in between. Germline CDR1 and CDR2: DFQATT and SNEGSKA (reference sequence). The CDR3 spans 13 residues. In nucleotides, the CDR3 is TGCAGTGCTAGAGCTCAGGTCACAGATACGCAGTATTTT. Protein: CSARAQVTDTQYF.

This clonotype was counted between two and nine times. The chain has TRBV7-9 and TRBJ2-1; D not resolved. The CDR3 runs to 16 residues. V gave up 5 bases and J gave up 1 base, with 15 bases separating them. Germline CDR1 and CDR2: SEHNR and FQNEAQ (reference sequence). CDR3 sequence: CASSPPAAKSYNEQFF. In nucleotides, the CDR3 is TGTGCCAGCAGCCCCCCGGCCGCGAAGTCCTACAATGAGCAGTTCTTC.

The J gene is TRBJ2-1, the V gene TRBV6-6; the match to TRBD1 covers 7 bases. CDR1 MNHNY and CDR2 SVGAGI come from the germline V gene (reference sequence). This CDR3 spans 11 amino acids. The J segment lost 7 bases and the V segment lost 7 bases, leaving 1 base of the junction unmatched. The CDR3 nucleotides read TGTGCCAGCAAGGGGGCGAATGAGCAGTTCTTC. Amino acids: CASKGANEQFF.